This T cell receptor (beta chain) was sequenced during a study of blood T cells in healthy people across ages. The donors, aged roughly 6 to 95, were healthy Caucasians from Russia. The authors drew 8 to 10 milliliters of peripheral blood from each donor. Using a J-beta primer mix together with a sample-barcoded 5' primer, a second PCR was run for roughly 6 to 11 cycles. TCRdb reprocessed the 5' RACE reads via MiXCR and lists one record per CDR3 protein. The sample lists some 1.4 million distinct CDR3 sequences, around 39% seen once, with roughly 7.7% in the top ten. Germline lookup yields CDR1 MNHEY and CDR2 SMNVEV (reference sequence). The CDR3 runs to 19 residues. J lost 7 bases, V lost 3 bases, and 18 bases had no gene match.

V gene TRBV27 combines with J gene TRBJ2-1; 10 bases align to TRBD2. Sequencing was performed on blood. This TCR derives from a woman between 18 and 29 years old in good health. The CDR3 is CASSFIAGVASGGGNEQFF. The CDR3 DNA is TGTGCCAGCAGTTTCATAGCGGGAGTAGCCAGCGGGGGGGGAAATGAGCAGTTCTTC.